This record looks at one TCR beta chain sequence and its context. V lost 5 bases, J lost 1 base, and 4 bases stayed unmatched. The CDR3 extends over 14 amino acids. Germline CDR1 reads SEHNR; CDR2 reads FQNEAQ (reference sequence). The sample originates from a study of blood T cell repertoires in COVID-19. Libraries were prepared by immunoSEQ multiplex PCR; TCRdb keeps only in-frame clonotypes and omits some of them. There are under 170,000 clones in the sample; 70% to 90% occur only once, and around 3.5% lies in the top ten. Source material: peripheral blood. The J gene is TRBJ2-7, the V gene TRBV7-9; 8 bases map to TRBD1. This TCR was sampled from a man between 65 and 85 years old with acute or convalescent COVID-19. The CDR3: CASSPRGQSYEQYF. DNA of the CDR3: TGTGCCAGCAGCCCCAGGGGGCAGTCCTACGAGCAGTACTTC.